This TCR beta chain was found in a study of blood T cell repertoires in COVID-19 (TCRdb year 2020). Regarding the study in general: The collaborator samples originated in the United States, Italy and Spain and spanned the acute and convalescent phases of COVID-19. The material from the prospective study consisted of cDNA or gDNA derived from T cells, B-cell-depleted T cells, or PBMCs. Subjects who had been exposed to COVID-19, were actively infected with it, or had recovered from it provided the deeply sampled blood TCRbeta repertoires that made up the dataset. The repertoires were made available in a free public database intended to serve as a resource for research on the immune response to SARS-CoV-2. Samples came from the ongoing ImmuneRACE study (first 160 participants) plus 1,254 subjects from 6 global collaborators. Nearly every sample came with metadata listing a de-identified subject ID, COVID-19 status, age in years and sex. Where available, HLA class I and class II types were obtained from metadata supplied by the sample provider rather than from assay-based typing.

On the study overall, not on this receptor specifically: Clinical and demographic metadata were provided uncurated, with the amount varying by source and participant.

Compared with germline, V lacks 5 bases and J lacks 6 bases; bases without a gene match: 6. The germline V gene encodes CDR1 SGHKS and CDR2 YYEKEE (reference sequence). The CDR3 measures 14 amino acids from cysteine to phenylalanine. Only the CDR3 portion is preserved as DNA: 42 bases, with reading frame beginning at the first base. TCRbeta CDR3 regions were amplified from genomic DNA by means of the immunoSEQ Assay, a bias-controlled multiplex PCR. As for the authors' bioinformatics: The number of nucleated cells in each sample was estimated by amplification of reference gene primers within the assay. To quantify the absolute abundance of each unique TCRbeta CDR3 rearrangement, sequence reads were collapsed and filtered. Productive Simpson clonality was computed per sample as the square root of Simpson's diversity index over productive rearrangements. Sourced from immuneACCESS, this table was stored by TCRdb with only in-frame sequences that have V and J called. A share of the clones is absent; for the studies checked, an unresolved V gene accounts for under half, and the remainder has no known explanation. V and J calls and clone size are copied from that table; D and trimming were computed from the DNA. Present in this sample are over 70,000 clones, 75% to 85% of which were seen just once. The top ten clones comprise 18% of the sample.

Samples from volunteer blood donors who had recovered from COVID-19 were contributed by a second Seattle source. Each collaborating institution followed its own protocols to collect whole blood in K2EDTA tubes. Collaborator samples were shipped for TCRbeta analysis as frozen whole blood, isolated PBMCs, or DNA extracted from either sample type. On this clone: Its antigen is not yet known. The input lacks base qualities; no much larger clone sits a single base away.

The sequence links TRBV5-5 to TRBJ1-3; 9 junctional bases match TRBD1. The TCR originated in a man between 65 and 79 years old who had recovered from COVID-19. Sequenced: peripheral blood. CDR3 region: CASSRTGGENTIYF. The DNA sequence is TGTGCCAGCAGTCGTACAGGGGGCGAAAACACCATATATTTT.